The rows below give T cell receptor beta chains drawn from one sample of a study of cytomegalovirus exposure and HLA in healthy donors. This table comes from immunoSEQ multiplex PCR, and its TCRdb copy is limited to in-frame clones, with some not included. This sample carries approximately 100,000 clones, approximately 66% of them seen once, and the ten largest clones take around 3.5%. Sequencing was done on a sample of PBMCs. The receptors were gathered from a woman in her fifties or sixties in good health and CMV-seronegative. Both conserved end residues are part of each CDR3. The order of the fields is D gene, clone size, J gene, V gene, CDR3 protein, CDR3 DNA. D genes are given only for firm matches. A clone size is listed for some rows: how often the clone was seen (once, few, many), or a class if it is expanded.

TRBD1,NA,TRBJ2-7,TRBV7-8,CASSLARGGQGMFLPYEQYF,TGTGCCAGCAGCTTAGCCAGGGGGGGACAGGGGATGTTCCTACCCTACGAGCAGTACTTC
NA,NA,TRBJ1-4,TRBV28,CASSTFGGLDEKLFF,TGTGCCAGCAGTACATTTGGGGGCCTTGATGAAAAACTGTTTTTT
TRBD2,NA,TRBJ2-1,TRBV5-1,CASSLVSGGVHEQFF,TGCGCCAGCAGCTTGGTTAGCGGGGGGGTCCATGAGCAGTTCTTC
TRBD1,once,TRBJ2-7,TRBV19,CASSIRSRTGHEQYF,TGTGCCAGTAGTATAAGGTCGAGGACAGGGCACGAGCAGTACTTC
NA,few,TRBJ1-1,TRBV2,CASSIQGMNTEAFF,TGTGCCAGCAGTATACAGGGAATGAACACTGAAGCTTTCTTT
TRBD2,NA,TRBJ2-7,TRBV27,CASSFGTSGRAVQYF,TGTGCCAGCAGTTTCGGGACTAGCGGGAGGGCTGTGCAGTACTTC
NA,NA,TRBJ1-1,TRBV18,CASSPSGTANTEAFF,TGTGCCAGCTCACCAAGCGGGACGGCGAACACTGAAGCTTTCTTT
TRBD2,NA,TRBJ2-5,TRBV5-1,CASSQTGTSGRVETQYF,TGCGCCAGCAGCCAAACCGGGACTAGCGGGAGAGTTGAGACCCAGTACTTC
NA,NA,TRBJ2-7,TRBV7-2,CASSSGQGPYEQYF,TGTGCCAGCAGCTCTGGACAAGGTCCCTACGAGCAGTACTTC
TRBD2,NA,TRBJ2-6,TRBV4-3,CASSQELAALSGANVLTF,TGCGCCAGCAGCCAAGAACTAGCGGCACTCTCTGGGGCCAACGTCCTGACTTTC
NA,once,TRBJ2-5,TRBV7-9,CASSLRIFETQYF,TGTGCCAGCAGTTTGAGGATTTTTGAGACCCAGTACTTC
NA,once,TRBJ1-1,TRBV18,CASSPGQPNTEAFF,TGTGCCAGCTCACCTGGACAACCAAACACTGAAGCTTTCTTT
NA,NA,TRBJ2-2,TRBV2,CASSEITGANTGELFF,TGTGCCAGCAGTGAAATCACAGGCGCGAACACCGGGGAGCTGTTTTTT
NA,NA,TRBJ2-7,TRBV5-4,CASSPAGVTYEQYF,TGTGCCAGCAGTCCTGCCGGGGTTACCTACGAGCAGTACTTC
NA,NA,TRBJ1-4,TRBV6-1,CASSEHGFPTEKLFF,TGTGCCAGCAGTGAACACGGGTTCCCTACTGAAAAACTGTTTTTT
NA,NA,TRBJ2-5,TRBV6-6,CASSSRRSQETQYF,TGTGCCAGCAGTTCCCGGAGGAGCCAAGAGACCCAGTACTTC
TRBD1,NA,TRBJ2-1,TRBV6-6,CASSTGDEQFF,TGTGCCAGCAGTACAGGGGATGAGCAGTTCTTC
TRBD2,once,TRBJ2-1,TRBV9,CASSVGGGTSGNEQFF,TGTGCCAGCAGCGTAGGAGGGGGGACTAGCGGCAATGAGCAGTTCTTC
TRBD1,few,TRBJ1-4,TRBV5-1,CASSLNPGQGNEKLFF,TGCGCCAGCAGCTTAAACCCAGGACAGGGGAATGAAAAACTGTTTTTT
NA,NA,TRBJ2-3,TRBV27,CASCQWGRDTQYF,TGTGCCAGCTGCCAATGGGGCAGAGATACGCAGTATTTT
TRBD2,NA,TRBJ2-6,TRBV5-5,CASSLIPGTSGSSGANVLTF,TGTGCCAGCAGCTTGATCCCCGGGACTAGCGGGAGCTCTGGGGCCAACGTCCTGACTTTC
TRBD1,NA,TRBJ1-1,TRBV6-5,CASRDRHGNTEAFF,TGTGCCAGCCGGGACAGACATGGGAACACTGAAGCTTTCTTT
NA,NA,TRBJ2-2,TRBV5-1,CASSSTDTGELFF,TGCGCCAGCAGCTCCACGGACACCGGGGAGCTGTTTTTT
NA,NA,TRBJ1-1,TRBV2,CASSEQNTEAFF,TGTGCCAGCAGTGAACAGAACACTGAAGCTTTCTTT
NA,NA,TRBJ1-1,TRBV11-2,CASSLNKASTEAFF,TGTGCCAGCAGCTTAAATAAGGCTAGTACTGAAGCTTTCTTT
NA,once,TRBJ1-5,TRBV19,CASTPRVRSNQPQHF,TGTGCCAGTACCCCGAGAGTGCGGAGCAATCAGCCCCAGCATTTT
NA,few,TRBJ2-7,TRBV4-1,CASSPQGTSGSYEQYF,TGCGCCAGCAGCCCCCAGGGGACGTCCGGCTCCTACGAGCAGTACTTC
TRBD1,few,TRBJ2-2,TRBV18,CASSPRWDRTGELFF,TGTGCCAGCTCACCACGGTGGGACAGGACCGGGGAGCTGTTTTTT
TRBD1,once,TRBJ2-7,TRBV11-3,CASSLTGDEQYF,TGTGCCAGCAGCTTAACAGGGGACGAGCAGTACTTC
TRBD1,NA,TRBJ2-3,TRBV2,CARGQGSRTDTQYF,TGTGCCAGGGGACAGGGGAGTCGAACAGATACGCAGTATTTT
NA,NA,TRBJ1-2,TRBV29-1,CSDLGGDYGYTF,TGCAGCGACTTGGGGGGTGACTATGGCTACACCTTC
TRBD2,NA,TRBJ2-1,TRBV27,CASRKTSIQFF,TGTGCCAGCAGAAAGACTAGCATTCAGTTCTTC
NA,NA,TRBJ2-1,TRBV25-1,CASSEGRGYEQFF,TGTGCCAGCAGTGAAGGTAGGGGCTATGAGCAGTTCTTC
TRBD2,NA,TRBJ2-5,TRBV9,CASSRAGGGRETQYF,TGTGCCAGCAGCCGAGCGGGAGGGGGGCGAGAGACCCAGTACTTC
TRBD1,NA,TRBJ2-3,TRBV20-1,CSAGTGNTQYF,TGCAGTGCGGGGACAGGGAATACGCAGTATTTT
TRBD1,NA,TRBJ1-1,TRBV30,CAWRVGGTEPFEAFF,TGTGCCTGGAGGGTTGGGGGGACAGAGCCTTTTGAAGCTTTCTTT
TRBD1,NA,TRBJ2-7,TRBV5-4,CASSHDTDRVYHEQYF,TGTGCCAGCAGCCATGACACCGACAGGGTTTACCACGAGCAGTACTTC
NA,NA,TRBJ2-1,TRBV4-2,CASSQEGGQGSYNEQFF,TGTGCCAGCAGCCAAGAAGGAGGCCAGGGGTCCTACAATGAGCAGTTCTTC
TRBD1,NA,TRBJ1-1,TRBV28,CASRPGQLVTEAFF,TGTGCCAGCAGACCGGGACAGCTAGTCACTGAAGCTTTCTTT
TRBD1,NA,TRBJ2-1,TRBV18,CASSPGTEGWDEQFF,TGTGCCAGCTCACCCGGGACAGAAGGATGGGATGAGCAGTTCTTC
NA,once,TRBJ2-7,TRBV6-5,CASSYRGRGPLEQYF,TGTGCCAGCAGTTACCGAGGCAGGGGACCCCTGGAGCAGTACTTC
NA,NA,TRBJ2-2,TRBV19,CASSVDSTNTGELFF,TGTGCCAGTAGTGTCGACAGTACGAACACCGGGGAGCTGTTTTTT